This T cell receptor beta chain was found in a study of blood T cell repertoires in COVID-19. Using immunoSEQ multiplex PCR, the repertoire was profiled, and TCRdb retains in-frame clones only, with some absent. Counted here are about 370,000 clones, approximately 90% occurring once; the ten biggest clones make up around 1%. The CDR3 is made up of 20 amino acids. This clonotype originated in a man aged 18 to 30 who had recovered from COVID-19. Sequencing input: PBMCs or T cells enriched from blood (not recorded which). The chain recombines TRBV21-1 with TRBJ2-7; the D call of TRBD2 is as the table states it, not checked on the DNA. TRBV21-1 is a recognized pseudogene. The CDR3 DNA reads TGTGCCAGCAGAAAAAGGGCGGGAGGGCCCCTAGACGGGATTTCCTACGAGCAGTACTTC. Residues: CASRKRAGGPLDGISYEQYF.